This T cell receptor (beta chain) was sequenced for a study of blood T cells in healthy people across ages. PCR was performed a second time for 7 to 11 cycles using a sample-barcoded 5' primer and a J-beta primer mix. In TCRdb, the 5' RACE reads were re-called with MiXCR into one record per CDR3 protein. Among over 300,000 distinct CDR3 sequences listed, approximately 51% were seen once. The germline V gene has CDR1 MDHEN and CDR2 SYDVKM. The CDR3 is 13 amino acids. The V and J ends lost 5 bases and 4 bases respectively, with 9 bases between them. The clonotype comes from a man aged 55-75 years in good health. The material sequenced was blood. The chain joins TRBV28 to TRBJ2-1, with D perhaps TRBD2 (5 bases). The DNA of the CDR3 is TGTGCCAGCAGTCATAGGAGGTACAATGAGCAGTTCTTC. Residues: CASSHRRYNEQFF. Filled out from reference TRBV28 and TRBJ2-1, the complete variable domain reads DVKVTQSSRYLVKRTGEKVFLECVQDMDHENMFWYRQDPGLGLRLIYFSYDVKMKEKGDIPEGYSVSREKKERFSLILESASTNQTSMYLCASSHRRYNEQFFGPGTRLTVL.